This entry describes one T cell receptor beta chain. Trimming took off 0 bases at V and 0 bases at J, with 18 bases between the two ends. This CDR3 region has 18 residues. The germline gives CDR1 KGHSH, CDR2 LQKENI. The source of the sample is a study of blood T cell repertoires in COVID-19. Libraries were prepared by immunoSEQ multiplex PCR; TCRdb keeps only in-frame clonotypes and omits some of them. The sample has under 200,000 clones; 79% are singletons. This rearrangement joins TRBV18 to TRBJ2-7; perhaps TRBD2 as D (6 bases). Sequencing used PBMCs or T cells enriched from blood (not recorded which). The clonotype originates from a woman aged 65 to 85 in a cohort exposed to, infected with or recovered from COVID-19 (not recorded which). This CDR3 reads CASSPPGLQTTGSYEQYF. The DNA for the CDR3 is TGTGCCAGCTCACCACCGGGACTCCAAACAACCGGCTCCTACGAGCAGTACTTC.